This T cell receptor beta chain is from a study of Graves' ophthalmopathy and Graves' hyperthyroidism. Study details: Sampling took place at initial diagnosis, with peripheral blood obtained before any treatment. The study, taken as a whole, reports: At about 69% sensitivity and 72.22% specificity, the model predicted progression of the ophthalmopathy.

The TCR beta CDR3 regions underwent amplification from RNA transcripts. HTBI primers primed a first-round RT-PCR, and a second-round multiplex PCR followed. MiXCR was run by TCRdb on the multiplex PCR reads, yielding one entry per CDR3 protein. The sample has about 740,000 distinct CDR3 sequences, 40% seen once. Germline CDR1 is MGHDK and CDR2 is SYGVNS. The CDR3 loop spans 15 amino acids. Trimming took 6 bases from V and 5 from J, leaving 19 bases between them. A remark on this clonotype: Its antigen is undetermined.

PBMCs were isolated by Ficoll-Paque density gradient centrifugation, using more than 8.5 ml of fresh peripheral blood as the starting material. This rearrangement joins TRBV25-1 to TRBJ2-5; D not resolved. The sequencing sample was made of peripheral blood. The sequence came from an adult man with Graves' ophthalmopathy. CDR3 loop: CASSVDPGQDETQYF. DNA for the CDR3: TGTGCCAGCAGCGTTGACCCAGGTCAGGACGAGACCCAGTACTTC.